This T cell receptor beta chain was obtained from a study of T-cell memory formation after mild COVID-19. Study observations and caveats: Balance between CD4 and CD8 was seen in clones contracting day 15 to 85, and a CD4+ lean was seen in later expanders.

TCR alpha and TCR beta cDNA libraries carrying sample barcodes and UMIs came from 5'RACE with constant-segment primers. TCRdb called the 5' RACE reads again in MiXCR, with one record for every CDR3 protein. Among 200,000 to 300,000 distinct CDR3 sequences listed, less than 20% were seen once. V lost 4 bases and J 7 bases, leaving 12 bases between the germline ends. The CDR3 runs to 14 residues. Per germline, CDR1 SGHNT and CDR2 YYREEE (reference sequence). Regarding this clonotype: Its antigen is not identified.

Specimen: PBMCs or a T cell subset sorted from them (not recorded which). The chain uses TRBV5-4 and TRBJ1-6; D might be TRBD1 (6 bases). The origin of this receptor is an adult woman who had mild COVID-19 (a few samples of this study predate the infection). Cell type and time point are not known. The chain's CDR3 is CASSPGAGNSPLHF. The CDR3 DNA is TGTGCCAGCAGCCCGGGGGCAGGGAATTCACCCCTCCACTTT. The full variable domain, in which reference TRBV5-4 and TRBJ1-6 provide the parts outside the CDR3, is ETGVTQSPTHLIKTRGQQVTLRCSSQSGHNTVSWYQQALGQGPQFIFQYYREEENGRGNFPPRFSGLQFPNYSSELNVNALELDDSALYLCASSPGAGNSPLHFGNGTRLTVT.